The following is a T cell receptor beta chain sequence with its context. This record comes from a study of T cells in Graves' hyperthyroidism and ophthalmopathy. This CDR3 is 15 amino acids long. Germline CDR1 SGHRS, CDR2 YFSETQ. V shed 0 bases, J shed 3 bases, and the junction held 3 bases outside the gene matches. Each patient was aged 18 to 65 and had newly diagnosed hyperthyroidism of under 2 months' duration. RNA transcripts provided the source from which TCR beta CDR3 regions were amplified. The primer set for the first-round RT-PCR of the TCR CDR3 was HTBI. TCRdb redid the calling of the multiplex PCR reads with MiXCR, one entry per CDR3 protein. The table has fewer than 800,000 distinct CDR3 sequences, about 15% seen once.

Sequencing input: blood. This chain uses TRBV5-1 with TRBJ2-7; 10 positions agree with TRBD1. This TCR came from a man aged 18 to 29 with Graves' hyperthyroidism. As DNA, the CDR3 is TGCGCCAGCAGCTTGGTACGGGACAGGGGCTACGAGCAGTACTTC. Its protein product is CASSLVRDRGYEQYF.